This T cell receptor beta chain originates from a study of cytomegalovirus exposure and HLA in healthy donors. Study-level points and caveats: A later analysis linked a missense variant in DCLRE1C to the trimming of TCR beta V and J genes. Presence/absence analyses supposed approximately even sequencing depth among donors.

The germline V gene has CDR1 SGHDT and CDR2 YYEEEE. The CDR3 is 15 amino acids. The V end lost 1 base, the J end lost 9 bases, and 14 bases lay between the germline ends. Comment on this clone: The antigen is unknown.

PCR employed 60 Vbeta and 13 Jbeta primers. Per the study methods: In a later analysis, of around 80 million unique beta chains, some 10 million appeared in at least two donors. Sequencing was performed with immunoSEQ multiplex PCR; in TCRdb, only in-frame clones are kept and a portion is missing. The V and J calls and the clone size are those of that table, but D and trimming were determined from the DNA. Of about 110,000 clones in the sample, about 76% are singletons; the top ten hold under 7.5%. The sequence derives from a woman aged 45-59 years in good health and CMV-seropositive. The chain couples TRBV5-6 to TRBJ1-6; the D is unclear. Material for sequencing was PBMCs. The CDR3 spells CASSLLTPETSPLHF. The CDR3 bases are TGTGCCAGCAGCTTGCTGACCCCGGAGACTTCACCCCTCCACTTT.